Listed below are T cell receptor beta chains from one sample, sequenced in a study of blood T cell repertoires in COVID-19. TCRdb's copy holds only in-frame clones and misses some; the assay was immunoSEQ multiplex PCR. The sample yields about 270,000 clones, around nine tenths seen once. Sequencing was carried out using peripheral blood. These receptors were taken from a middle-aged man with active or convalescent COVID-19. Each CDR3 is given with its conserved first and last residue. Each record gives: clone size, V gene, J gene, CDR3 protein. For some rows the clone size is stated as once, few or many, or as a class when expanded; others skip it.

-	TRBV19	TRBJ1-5	CASSRTVDSNQPQHF
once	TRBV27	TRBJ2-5	CASWRFQETQYF
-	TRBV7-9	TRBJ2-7	CASSPRGQALGEQYF
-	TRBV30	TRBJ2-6	CAWGLSGANVLTF
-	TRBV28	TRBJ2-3	CASSTAGALTDTQYF
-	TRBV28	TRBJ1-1	CASSLQRDGGTEAFF
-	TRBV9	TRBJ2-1	CASSVAGVGQEQFF
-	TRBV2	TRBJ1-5	CASSRQGSSNQPQHF
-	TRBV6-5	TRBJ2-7	CASDRDRVDYEQYF
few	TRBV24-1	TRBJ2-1	CASSGTDVVNEQFF
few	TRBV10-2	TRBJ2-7	CASSKQSSYEQYF
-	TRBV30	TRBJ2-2	CARSGSGQSNTGELFF
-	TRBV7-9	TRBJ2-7	CASSSTWDRTYEQYF
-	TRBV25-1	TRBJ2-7	CASTPGGYSYEQYF
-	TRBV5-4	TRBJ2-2	CASSQEGGELFF
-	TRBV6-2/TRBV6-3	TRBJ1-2	CASSLTQGSGYTF
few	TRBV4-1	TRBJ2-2	CASSQRGHRDTGELFF
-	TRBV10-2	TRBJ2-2	CASSGTANTGELFF
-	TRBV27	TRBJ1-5	CASSPISTGAQHF
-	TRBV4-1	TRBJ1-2	CASSRYWGDYGYTF
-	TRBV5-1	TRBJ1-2	CASSLEQGLYGYTF
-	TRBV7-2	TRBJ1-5	CASSLQGGNQPQHF
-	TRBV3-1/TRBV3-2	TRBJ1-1	CASNARGGNTEAFF
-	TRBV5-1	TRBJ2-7	CASSLAGQGALYEQYF
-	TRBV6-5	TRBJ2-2	CASIKNTGELFF
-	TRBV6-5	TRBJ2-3	CASSSGGANTQYF
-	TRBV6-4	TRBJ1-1	CASSDSGHRGRTEAFF
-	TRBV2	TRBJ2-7	CASIQGIEQYF
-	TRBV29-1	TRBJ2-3	CSVLYGRGTDTQYF
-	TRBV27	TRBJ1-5	CASSLNRAQPQHF
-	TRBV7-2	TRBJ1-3	CASSFGTGRVNTIYF
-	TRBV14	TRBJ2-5	CASSQEPGGTPWAQYF
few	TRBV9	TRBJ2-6	CASSPQTGSMEKTNVLTF
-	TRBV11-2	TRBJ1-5	CASSSTGDSNQPQHF
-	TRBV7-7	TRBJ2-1	CASSPYLGLAGDEQFF
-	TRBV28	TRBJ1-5	CAGLPGQFNQPQHF
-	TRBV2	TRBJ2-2	CASSVGQGTGELFF
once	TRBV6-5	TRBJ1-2	CASNPGGSQNYGYTF
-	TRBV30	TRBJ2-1	CAWSLRQGNTYNEQFF
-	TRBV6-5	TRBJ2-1	CASSYGEARSYNEQFF
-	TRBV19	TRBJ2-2	CASSSPGTRSNTGELFF
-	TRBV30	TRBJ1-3	CAWSAFPGSGNTIYF
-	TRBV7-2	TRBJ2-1	CASSLGTRYNEQFF
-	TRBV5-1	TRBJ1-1	CASSHYTYTEAFF
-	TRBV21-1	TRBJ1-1	CASSKARGHRTGGTEAFF
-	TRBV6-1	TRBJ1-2	CASSEGGRGAGYTF
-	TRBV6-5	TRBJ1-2	CASRMTGANYGYTF
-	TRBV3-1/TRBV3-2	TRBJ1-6	CASSQDRGIGSPLHF
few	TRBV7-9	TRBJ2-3	CASSLPITDTQYF
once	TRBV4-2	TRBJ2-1	CASSQRVLSYNEQFF
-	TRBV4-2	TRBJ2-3	CASSQDRGGDTQYF
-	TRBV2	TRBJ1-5	CASSRQGTEPQHF
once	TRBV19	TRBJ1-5	CASSPRQPYSNQPQHF
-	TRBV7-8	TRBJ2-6	CASSSGAGAGANVLTF
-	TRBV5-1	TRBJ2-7	CASSLDHGSRGQYF